This T cell receptor (beta chain) was sequenced in a study of identifying expanded T cells in peripheral blood. General study results and limits: Differentially abundant clones: around 1.1 between replicates, 16.4 at roughly 2 weeks, 19 to 20 at four. Clone count variance between roughly 2-week samples rose with total template count.

No infections or other immune events were documented during collection. V was pared by 4 bases and J by 8 bases, with 9 bases between. Per germline, CDR1 SGHDN and CDR2 FVKESK. The CDR3 is made up of 13 amino acids. A word on this clone: Its antigen is as yet unknown.

Profiled with immunoSEQ multiplex PCR; TCRdb holds only in-frame clones, not every one. The sample contains 85,000 to 90,000 clones, approximately 83% of which appear only once. The specimen was blood. The TCR comes from a person aged 18-70 years in good health. The chain uses TRBV14 and TRBJ1-6, with D unresolved. The CDR3 is CASSPALYSPLHF. The CDR3 DNA sequence: TGTGCCAGCAGCCCCGCTCTTTATTCACCCCTCCACTTT.